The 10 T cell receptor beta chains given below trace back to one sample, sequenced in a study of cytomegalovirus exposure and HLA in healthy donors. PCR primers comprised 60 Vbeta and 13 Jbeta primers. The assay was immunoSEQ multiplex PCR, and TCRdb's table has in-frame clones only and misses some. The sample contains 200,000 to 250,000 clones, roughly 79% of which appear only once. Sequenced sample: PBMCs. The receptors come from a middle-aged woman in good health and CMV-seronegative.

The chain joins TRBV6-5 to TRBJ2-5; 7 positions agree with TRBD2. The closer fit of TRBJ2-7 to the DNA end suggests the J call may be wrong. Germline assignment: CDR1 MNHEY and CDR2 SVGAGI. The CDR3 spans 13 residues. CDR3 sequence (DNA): TGTGCCAGCAGTGGGACTACCACCTACGAGCAGTACTTC. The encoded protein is CASSGTTTYEQYF.

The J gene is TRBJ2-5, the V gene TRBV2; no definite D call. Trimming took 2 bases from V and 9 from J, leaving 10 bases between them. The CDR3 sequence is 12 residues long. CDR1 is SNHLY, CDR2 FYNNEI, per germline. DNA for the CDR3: TGTGCCAGCAGTGAACAGAACAGCCCCCAGTACTTC. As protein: CASSEQNSPQYF.

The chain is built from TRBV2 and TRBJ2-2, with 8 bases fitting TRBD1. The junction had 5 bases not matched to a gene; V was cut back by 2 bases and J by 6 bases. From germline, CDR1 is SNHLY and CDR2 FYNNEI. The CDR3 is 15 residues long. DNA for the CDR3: TGTGCCAGCAGTGAAAGGACAGGGCGGGCCGGGGAGCTGTTTTTT. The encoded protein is CASSERTGRAGELFF.

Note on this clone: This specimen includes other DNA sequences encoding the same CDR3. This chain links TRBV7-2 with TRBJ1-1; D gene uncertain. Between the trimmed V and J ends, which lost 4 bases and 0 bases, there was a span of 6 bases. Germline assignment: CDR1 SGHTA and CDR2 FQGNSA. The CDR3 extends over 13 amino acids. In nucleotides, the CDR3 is TGTGCCAGCAGCTCCGGTATGAACACTGAAGCTTTCTTT. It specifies CASSSGMNTEAFF.

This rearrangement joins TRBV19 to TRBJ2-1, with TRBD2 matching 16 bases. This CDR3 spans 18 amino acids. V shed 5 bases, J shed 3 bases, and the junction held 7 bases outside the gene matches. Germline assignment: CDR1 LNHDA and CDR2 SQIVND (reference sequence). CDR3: CASSPPGLAGGLYNEQFF. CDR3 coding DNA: TGTGCCAGTAGTCCTCCGGGACTAGCGGGGGGGCTCTACAATGAGCAGTTCTTC.

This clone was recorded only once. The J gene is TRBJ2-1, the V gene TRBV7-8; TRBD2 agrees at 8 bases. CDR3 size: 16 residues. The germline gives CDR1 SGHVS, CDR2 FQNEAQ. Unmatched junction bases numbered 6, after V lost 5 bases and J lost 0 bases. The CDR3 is CASSRAGASSYNEQFF. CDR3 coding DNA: TGTGCCAGCAGCCGAGCGGGGGCCAGCTCCTACAATGAGCAGTTCTTC.

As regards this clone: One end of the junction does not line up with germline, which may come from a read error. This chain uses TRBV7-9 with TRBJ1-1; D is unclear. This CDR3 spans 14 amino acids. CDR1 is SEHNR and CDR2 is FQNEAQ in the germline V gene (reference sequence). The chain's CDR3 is CSSSFDGEGTEAFF. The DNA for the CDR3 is TGTTCCAGCAGCTTTGACGGGGAGGGCACTGAAGCTTTCTTT. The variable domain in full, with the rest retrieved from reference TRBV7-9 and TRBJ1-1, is DTGVSQNPRHKITKRGQNVTFRCDPISEHNRLYWYRQTLGQGPEFLTYFQNEAQLEKSRLLSDRFSAERPKGSFSTLEIQRTEQGDSAMYLCSSSFDGEGTEAFFGQGTRLTVV.

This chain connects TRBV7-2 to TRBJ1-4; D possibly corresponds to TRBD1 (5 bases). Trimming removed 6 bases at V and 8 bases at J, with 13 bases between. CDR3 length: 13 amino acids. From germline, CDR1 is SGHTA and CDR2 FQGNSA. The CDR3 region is CASRSTVWEKLFF. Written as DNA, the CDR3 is TGTGCCAGCAGGTCGACAGTCTGGGAAAAACTGTTTTTT.

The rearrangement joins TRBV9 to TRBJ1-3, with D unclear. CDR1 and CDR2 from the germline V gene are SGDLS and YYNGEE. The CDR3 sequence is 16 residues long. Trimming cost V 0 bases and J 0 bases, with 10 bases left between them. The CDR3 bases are TGTGCCAGCAGCGTAGCTCGGGTACCCTCTGGAAACACCATATATTTT. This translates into CASSVARVPSGNTIYF.

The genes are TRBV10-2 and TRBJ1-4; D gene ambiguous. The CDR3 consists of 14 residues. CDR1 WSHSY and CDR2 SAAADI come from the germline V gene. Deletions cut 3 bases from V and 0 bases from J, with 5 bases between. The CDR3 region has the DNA TGCGCCAGCAGTGATATCTCAACTAATGAAAAACTGTTTTTT. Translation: CASSDISTNEKLFF.